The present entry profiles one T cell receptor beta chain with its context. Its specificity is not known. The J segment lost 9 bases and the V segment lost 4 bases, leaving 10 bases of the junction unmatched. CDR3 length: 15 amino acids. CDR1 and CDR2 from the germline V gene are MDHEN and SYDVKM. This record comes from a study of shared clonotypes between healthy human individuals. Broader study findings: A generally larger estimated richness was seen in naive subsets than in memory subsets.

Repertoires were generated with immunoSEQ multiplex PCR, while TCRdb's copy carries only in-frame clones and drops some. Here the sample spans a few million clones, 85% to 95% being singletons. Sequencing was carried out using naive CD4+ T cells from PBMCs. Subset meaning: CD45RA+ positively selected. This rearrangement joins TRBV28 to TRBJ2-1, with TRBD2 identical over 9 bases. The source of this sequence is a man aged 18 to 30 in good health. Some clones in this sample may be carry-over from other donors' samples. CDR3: CASSSPSGITSEQFF. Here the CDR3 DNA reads TGTGCCAGCAGTTCCCCTAGCGGGATCACAAGTGAGCAGTTCTTC.